Listed here are 31 T cell receptor beta chains from one sample, sequenced in a study of blood T cells in healthy people across ages. A second PCR, run for roughly 7 to 12 cycles, used a sample-barcoded 5' primer plus a J-beta primer mix. One entry per CDR3 protein results from TCRdb running MiXCR on the 5' RACE reads. Of 600,000 or so distinct CDR3 sequences detected, roughly 30% appear once; the ten largest clones hold less than 20%. The sequenced sample consisted of blood. These TCRs come from an elderly woman in good health.

This sequence joins TRBV30 and TRBJ2-3; D not certain. This CDR3 has 12 residues. V was trimmed by 3 bases and J by 2 bases, leaving 6 bases between them. Germline V lookup: CDR1 GTSNPN, CDR2 SVGIG (reference sequence). CDR3 amino acids: CAWRTFTDTQYF. CDR3 DNA: TGTGCCTGGAGGACATTCACAGATACGCAGTATTTT.

This clonotype was detected ten times or more. This chain uses TRBV6-1 with TRBJ1-2; no definite D call. The CDR3 extends over 15 amino acids. CDR1 and CDR2 from the germline V gene are MNHNS and SASEGT. The V and J ends lost 7 bases and 1 base respectively, with 16 bases between them. In DNA form, the CDR3 reads TGTGCCAGCATGGGGAGCCGTCCACTTAACTATGGCTACACCTTC. Protein product: CASMGSRPLNYGYTF.

There are many counts of this clonotype. The chain is built from TRBV12-3 or TRBV12-4 and TRBJ2-2, with unresolved D. This CDR3 contains 14 residues. The V end was cut by 8 bases, the J end by 2 bases, with 12 bases between. In DNA form, the CDR3 reads TGTGCCAGCCGGCCCGGGTCTAACACCGGGGAGCTGTTTTTT. Amino acid sequence: CASRPGSNTGELFF.

CDR3 bases: TGTGCCAGCCAACCCTTGGGAGGCTACGGAAACACCATATATTTT. Protein sequence: CASQPLGGYGNTIYF. V gene TRBV2 combines with J gene TRBJ1-3; D gene ambiguous. CDR3 length: 15 residues. The germline V gene has CDR1 SNHLY and CDR2 FYNNEI. V was cut by 8 bases and J by 4 bases, with 18 bases left in between.

This clonotype was seen many times. The chain combines TRBV10-3 with TRBJ1-2, with a weak D call TRBD1 (5 bases). The CDR3 length is 14 residues. Germline V gene lookup returns CDR1 ENHRY and CDR2 SYGVKD. Trimming cost V 0 bases and J 8 bases, with 13 bases left between them. DNA of the CDR3: TGTGCCATCAGTGAGTCGGGCAGGGTGGAAGGCTACACCTTC. Protein: CAISESGRVEGYTF.

V usage is TRBV6-5 and J usage is TRBJ1-5, with D perhaps matching TRBD1 (6 bases). Germline V CDR1 and CDR2: MNHEY, SVGAGI. The CDR3 has 14 residues. Trimming stripped 0 bases from V and 6 bases from J, with 9 bases between. The CDR3 bases are TGTGCCAGCAGTTACTCCAGGGGTAGTCAGCCCCAGCATTTT. As protein: CASSYSRGSQPQHF.

This clonotype was picked up many times. The V call is TRBV20-1, the J call TRBJ2-7; 9 positions match TRBD2. The germline gives CDR1 DFQATT, CDR2 SNEGSKA (reference sequence). Germline trimming cut 5 bases from V and 4 bases from J; bases unmatched to any gene: 9. CDR3 length equals 14 residues. CDR3 residues: CSAGLGRGGYEQYF. DNA of the CDR3: TGCAGTGCTGGCTTAGGGCGGGGGGGGTACGAGCAGTACTTC.

The J gene is TRBJ2-1, the V gene TRBV7-2; 9 bases map to TRBD2. Trimming took 3 bases from V and 8 from J; bases not matched to a gene: 5. Germline V gene sequence: CDR1 SGHTA, CDR2 FQGNSA. The CDR3 covers 14 residues. The CDR3 DNA reads TGTGCCAGCAGCTTCGTAGCGGGGGAGGATGAGCAGTTCTTC. The encoded protein is CASSFVAGEDEQFF.

At least ten counts were recorded for this clonotype. V is TRBV2 and J is TRBJ2-4; D gene ambiguous. V was pared by 0 bases and J by 0 bases, with 9 bases between. CDR1 is SNHLY and CDR2 is FYNNEI in the germline V gene. The CDR3 has 16 residues. CDR3: CASSEALHLAKNIQYF. The CDR3 DNA reads TGTGCCAGCAGTGAAGCGCTTCACCTAGCCAAAAACATTCAGTACTTC.

This clonotype showed up just once. The chain uses TRBV9 and TRBJ1-5, with 7 bases identical to TRBD1. Germline V gives CDR1 SGDLS, CDR2 YYNGEE. After removal of 4 bases from V and 5 bases from J, the junction contained 18 bases not matched to a gene. There are 18 residues in the CDR3. The CDR3 loop is CASSPRPGQDSPDQPQHF. CDR3 DNA: TGTGCCAGCAGCCCCCGCCCTGGACAGGACAGCCCCGATCAGCCCCAGCATTTT.

The gene calls are TRBV20-1 and TRBJ2-1; 8 bases agree with TRBD2. The germline CDR1 and CDR2 sequences are DFQATT and SNEGSKA (reference sequence). The CDR3 is 14 residues long. V lost 0 bases and J lost 7; bases outside the gene matches: 5. As DNA, the CDR3 is TGCAGTGCTAGAGATGGTATAGCGGGGAATGAGCAGTTCTTC. Amino acid sequence: CSARDGIAGNEQFF.

Ten or more counts support this clonotype. The V and J genes are TRBV7-2 and TRBJ2-1; D call uncertain. TRBJ2-7 explains the end of the DNA better; the J call may be wrong. CDR1 SGHTA and CDR2 FQGNSA come from the germline V gene. The CDR3 totals 15 residues. CDR3 coding DNA: TGTGCCAGCAGCCATCAGAAGGGCTCCTACAATGAGCAGTACTTC. This translates into CASSHQKGSYNEQYF.

Ten or more counts support this clonotype. The V call is TRBV20-1, the J call TRBJ1-6; 10 nucleotides align to TRBD1. Germline loops: CDR1 DFQATT, CDR2 SNEGSKA (reference sequence). The trim removed 6 bases at V and 10 bases at J, leaving 6 bases unmatched. The CDR3 extends over 13 amino acids. The CDR3 region is CSAVGTGESPLHF. The CDR3 DNA is TGCAGTGCCGTTGGGACAGGGGAATCACCCCTCCACTTT.

Details on this clonotype: A much larger clone lies one base from this, so it may be a read error. The rearrangement joins TRBV28 to TRBJ2-7; D might be TRBD2 (6 bases). CDR1 is MDHEN and CDR2 is SYDVKM in the germline V gene. The ends were cut back, 8 bases at V and 7 bases at J, with 18 bases in the middle. The CDR3 has 13 residues. The CDR3 coding sequence is TGTGCCAGCGAGGGGCAGCGGAGGGTTGAGCAGTACTTC. The encoded protein is CASEGQRRVEQYF. Drawing the rest from reference TRBV28 and TRBJ2-7, the complete variable domain is DVKVTQSSRYLVKRTGEKVFLECVQDMDHENMFWYRQDPGLGLRLIYFSYDVKMKEKGDIPEGYSVSREKKERFSLILESASTNQTSMYLCASEGQRRVEQYFGPGTRLTVT.

This clonotype has at least ten counts. The rearrangement uses TRBV6-5 and TRBJ2-7; TRBD1 matches at 7 bases. J gave up 2 bases and V 6 bases, and 10 bases lay outside the gene matches. CDR1 is MNHEY, CDR2 SVGAGI, per germline. The CDR3 contains 15 residues. The DNA for the CDR3 is TGTGCCAGCAGCAGCTCCGGGACAGACACCTACGAGCAGTACTTC. Protein product: CASSSSGTDTYEQYF.

The chain uses TRBV11-3 and TRBJ1-5; D may be TRBD1 (6 bases). The ends were cut back, 8 bases at V and 2 bases at J, with 13 bases in the middle. CDR1 is SGHNT, CDR2 YENEEA, per germline. The CDR3 is made up of 14 amino acids. CDR3 sequence (DNA): TGTGCCAGCTTCTGCGGGGGGCGCAATCAGCCCCAGCATTTT. Protein: CASFCGGRNQPQHF. The full variable domain, completed using reference TRBV11-3 and TRBJ1-5, is EAGVVQSPRYKIIEKKQPVAFWCNPISGHNTLYWYLQNLGQGPELLIRYENEEAVDDSQLPKDRFSAERLKGVDSTLKIQPAELGDSAVYLCASFCGGRNQPQHFGDGTRLSIL.

The genes are TRBV25-1 and TRBJ2-5; D gene uncertain. Germline V gene lookup returns CDR1 MGHDK and CDR2 SYGVNS. The CDR3 extends over 13 amino acids. The V end was cut by 1 base, the J end by 4 bases, with 7 bases between. The CDR3 loop is CASSELVGETQYF. DNA for the CDR3: TGTGCCAGCAGTGAATTGGTAGGAGAGACCCAGTACTTC.

The CDR3 coding sequence is TGTGCCAGCAGTACTCTAGCGGGGGGCGCCAACAATGAGCAGTTCTTC. Translating it yields CASSTLAGGANNEQFF. The chain combines TRBV6-5 with TRBJ2-1; 11 bases line up with TRBD2. The V and J ends lost 5 bases and 5 bases, in that order; junction bases with no gene match: 8. This CDR3 is built from 16 residues. CDR1 MNHEY and CDR2 SVGAGI come from the germline V gene.

The chain employs TRBV30 and TRBJ2-1; the D is unclear. Germline V lookup: CDR1 GTSNPN, CDR2 SVGIG (reference sequence). The CDR3 consists of 11 residues. V gave up 1 base and J gave up 10 bases, with 8 bases separating them. For the CDR3, the DNA is TGTGCCTGGAGTGACCCCCACGAGCAGTTCTTC. It translates to CAWSDPHEQFF.

DNA for the CDR3: TGTGCCTGGAGGGGAGCAACTAATGAAAAACTGTTTTTT. Translated: CAWRGATNEKLFF. This rearrangement joins TRBV30 to TRBJ1-4; D not certain. V lost 3 bases and J 0 bases, leaving 5 bases between the germline ends. Germline CDR1 is GTSNPN and CDR2 is SVGIG (reference sequence). The CDR3 covers 13 residues.

Turning to this clonotype: Mismatch with germline at one junction end may stem from a read error. This rearrangement joins TRBV4-3 to TRBJ2-1; D is unresolved. This CDR3 has 13 residues. The germline V gene encodes CDR1 LGHNA and CDR2 YSLEER. CDR3 loop: CASSQDWYNEQFF. DNA of the CDR3: TGCGCCAGCAGTCAAGATTGGTACAATGAGCAGTTCTTC.

This clonotype was found many times. The chain links TRBV6-2 or TRBV6-3 to TRBJ2-5; D is unresolved. With 5 bases removed from V and 2 bases from J, the gap between germline ends came to 15 bases. CDR1 and CDR2 (germline): MNHEY, SVGEGT. CDR3 length: 15 residues. CDR3 protein: CASSRTARLQETQYF. CDR3 bases: TGTGCCAGCAGTAGGACCGCCAGGCTACAAGAGACCCAGTACTTC.

This clonotype was recorded at least ten times. The chain carries TRBV5-1 and TRBJ2-7; 9 nucleotides agree with TRBD2. Trimming took 2 bases from V and 2 from J; bases not matched to a gene: 5. The CDR3 spans 15 residues. Germline CDR1 reads SGHRS; CDR2 reads YFSETQ. The CDR3 nucleotides read TGCGCCAGCAGCTTTTTGACTAGCGGAACCTACGAGCAGTACTTC. Protein: CASSFLTSGTYEQYF.

This clonotype has a handful of counts. V usage is TRBV6-5 and J usage is TRBJ2-2; D tentatively fits TRBD1 or TRBD2 (5 bases each). Deletions cut 4 bases from V and 1 base from J, with 10 bases between. The CDR3 has 15 amino acids. Germline CDR1 is MNHEY and CDR2 is SVGAGI. The CDR3 reads CASSSGLKNTGELFF. The CDR3 nucleotides read TGTGCCAGCAGTTCGGGGCTGAAGAACACCGGGGAGCTGTTTTTT.

Ten or more counts support this clonotype. V is TRBV9 and J is TRBJ2-1; possibly TRBD2 for D (7 bases). The CDR3 has 13 amino acids. Germline V gene sequence: CDR1 SGDLS, CDR2 YYNGEE. Trimming took off 0 bases at V and 10 bases at J, with 11 bases between the two ends. The CDR3 loop reads CASSVVGGREQFF. CDR3 nucleotides: TGTGCCAGCAGCGTAGTCGGGGGGCGGGAGCAGTTCTTC.

The sample holds many counts of this clonotype. The chain couples TRBV6-6 to TRBJ2-1, with 7 bases identical to TRBD1. CDR3 length: 13 residues. Unmatched junction bases numbered 6, after V lost 6 bases and J lost 7 bases. Germline V CDR1 and CDR2: MNHNY, SVGAGI (reference sequence). CDR3 coding DNA: TGTGCCAGCAGCCGGGCGACAGGGAATGAGCAGTTCTTC. Translation: CASSRATGNEQFF.

This clonotype has a count of ten or more. V gene TRBV25-1 combines with J gene TRBJ2-5, with TRBD1 as a possible D gene (5 bases). The V gene's germline CDR1 is MGHDK and CDR2 SYGVNS. This CDR3 spans 16 amino acids. V lost 7 bases and J lost 4, with 22 bases in between. CDR3 protein: CASTPRKGWAGETQYF. The CDR3 nucleotides are TGTGCCAGCACTCCTAGAAAGGGGTGGGCAGGAGAGACCCAGTACTTC. The full variable domain, with the rest looked up from reference TRBV25-1 and TRBJ2-5, is EADIYQTPRYLVIGTGKKITLECSQTMGHDKMYWYQQDPGMELHLIHYSYGVNSTEKGDLSSESTVSRIRTEHFPLTLESARPSHTSQYLCASTPRKGWAGETQYFGPGTRLLVL.

Ten or more counts support this clonotype. This sequence joins TRBV3-1 and TRBJ1-2; D is possibly TRBD1 (6 bases). Between the trimmed V and J ends, which lost 2 bases and 4 bases, there was a span of 26 bases. Germline CDR1 and CDR2: LGHDT and YNNKEL (reference sequence). There are 19 residues in the CDR3. DNA for the CDR3: TGTGCCAGCAGCCAAAGAAGGAGGGCAGGGGACCGGGGGACCTATGGCTACACCTTC. Its translation is CASSQRRRAGDRGTYGYTF.

This clonotype appeared a few times. V is TRBV6-6 and J is TRBJ1-2, with a possible D match to TRBD1 (6 bases). The ends were cut back, 6 bases at V and 2 bases at J, with 13 bases in the middle. The germline CDR1 and CDR2 sequences are MNHNY and SVGAGI (reference sequence). This CDR3 region has 14 residues. DNA for the CDR3: TGTGCCAGCAGCACAGGGAAGTTGAACTATGGCTACACCTTC. It yields the protein CASSTGKLNYGYTF.

This clonotype was picked up many times. The genes are TRBV7-2 and TRBJ2-5; 10 bases are a match to TRBD2. Unmatched junction bases numbered 13, after V lost 1 base and J lost 5 bases. The CDR3 runs 18 residues. Looked up from germline, CDR1 is SGHTA and CDR2 is FQGNSA. The CDR3 protein is CASSLVAPLAGRQETQYF. DNA of the CDR3: TGTGCCAGCAGCTTAGTTGCCCCACTAGCGGGGAGACAGGAGACCCAGTACTTC.

This clonotype was seen ten or more times. The J gene is TRBJ2-3, the V gene TRBV6-2 or TRBV6-3, with TRBD2 as a possible D gene (7 bases). The germline CDR1 and CDR2 sequences are MNHEY and SVGEGT. V gave up 5 bases and J gave up 9 bases, with 15 bases separating them. The CDR3 totals 13 residues. This CDR3 reads CASSLNREGTQYF. DNA for the CDR3: TGTGCCAGCAGTCTCAACAGGGAGGGGACGCAGTATTTT.